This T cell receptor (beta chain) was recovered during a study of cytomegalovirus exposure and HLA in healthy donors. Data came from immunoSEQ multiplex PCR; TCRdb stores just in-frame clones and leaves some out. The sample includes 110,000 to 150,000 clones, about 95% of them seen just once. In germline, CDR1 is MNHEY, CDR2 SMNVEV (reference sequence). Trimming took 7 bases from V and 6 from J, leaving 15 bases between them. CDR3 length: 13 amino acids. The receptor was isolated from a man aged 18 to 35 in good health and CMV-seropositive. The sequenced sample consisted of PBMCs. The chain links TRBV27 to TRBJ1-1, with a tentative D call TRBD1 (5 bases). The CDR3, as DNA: TGTGCCAGCACCTCCCCGGGGACTCCTGAAGCTTTCTTT. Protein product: CASTSPGTPEAFF.